The next 24 T cell receptor beta chains were all read from a single sample in a study of cytomegalovirus exposure and HLA in healthy donors. 13 Jbeta primers and 60 Vbeta primers were used for the PCR. Sequenced by immunoSEQ multiplex PCR; TCRdb stores in-frame clones only, minus some. This sample yields 170,000 or so clones, of which approximately 86% are seen a single time; under 2.5% belongs to the top ten. The specimen sequenced was PBMCs. These receptor sequences come from a woman aged 18-29 years in good health and CMV-seronegative.

V and J are TRBV28 and TRBJ2-7; TRBD1 agrees at 9 bases. V lost 6 bases, J lost 4 bases, and 10 bases stayed unmatched. The CDR3 length is 15 residues. CDR1 and CDR2 from the germline V gene are MDHEN and SYDVKM. The CDR3 DNA reads TGTGCCAGCAGGCCCACCGGGACAGGGATGTACGAGCAGTACTTC. This encodes CASRPTGTGMYEQYF.

This chain links TRBV6-5 with TRBJ1-2; D is perhaps TRBD1 (5 bases). V was shortened by 6 bases and J by 3 bases, with 11 bases between the two germline ends. CDR1 is MNHEY and CDR2 is SVGAGI in the germline V gene. This CDR3 comprises 13 residues. The DNA for the CDR3 is TGTGCCAGCAGCCAGGGAGGATACTATGGCTACACCTTC. Encoded protein: CASSQGGYYGYTF.

The chain couples TRBV28 to TRBJ1-1; D call uncertain. The CDR3 length is 13 residues. The V and J ends lost 3 bases and 1 base respectively, with 6 bases between them. Germline assignment: CDR1 MDHEN and CDR2 SYDVKM. The CDR3 reads CASSFQENTEAFF. CDR3 coding DNA: TGTGCCAGCAGTTTTCAGGAGAACACTGAAGCTTTCTTT.

The CDR3 DNA is TGTGCCAGCAGTATAAACAGGGGACATGAGCAGTTCTTC. It yields the protein CASSINRGHEQFF. The gene calls are TRBV27 and TRBJ2-1; 7 bases agree with TRBD1. The germline V gene encodes CDR1 MNHEY and CDR2 SMNVEV (reference sequence). This CDR3 is 13 amino acids long. With 5 bases clipped from V and 8 bases from J, the junction kept 6 bases outside the gene matches.

V is TRBV7-7 and J is TRBJ1-3, with D uncertain. The CDR3 totals 13 residues. With 5 bases removed from V and 4 bases from J, the gap between germline ends came to 9 bases. Germline lookup yields CDR1 SSHAT and CDR2 FNYEAQ (reference sequence). The CDR3 spells CASSQEAGNTIYF. The CDR3 DNA reads TGTGCCAGCAGCCAAGAGGCAGGAAACACCATATATTTT.

The chain recombines TRBV6-5 with TRBJ2-7, with a weak D call TRBD1 (6 bases). Germline CDR1 reads MNHEY; CDR2 reads SVGAGI. V was shortened by 9 bases and J by 5 bases, with 14 bases between the two germline ends. The CDR3 sequence is 12 residues long. CDR3 in DNA: TGTGCCAGTCGTGATAACAGGGACGAGCAGTACTTC. As protein: CASRDNRDEQYF.

This chain links TRBV19 with TRBJ2-3, with a possible D match to TRBD1 (6 bases). Germline CDR1 LNHDA, CDR2 SQIVND (reference sequence). V lost 8 bases to trimming and J lost 2 bases, with 14 bases between them. CDR3 length equals 14 residues. The CDR3 sequence: CASGGGQPTDTQYF. CDR3 nucleotides: TGTGCCAGTGGTGGGGGACAACCCACAGATACGCAGTATTTT.

This rearrangement joins TRBV6-5 to TRBJ2-3, with 8 positions matching TRBD2. The V segment lost 0 bases and the J segment 1 base; nucleotides outside the gene matches: 3. This CDR3 has 16 amino acids. Per the germline V gene, CDR1 is MNHEY and CDR2 is SVGAGI. The CDR3 DNA sequence: TGTGCCAGCAGTTACTCGGGGCGGGGGGGCACAGATACGCAGTATTTT. This codes for CASSYSGRGGTDTQYF.

The chain has TRBV21-1 and TRBJ2-7; the D segment call TRBD2 is taken from the table without a DNA check. TRBV21-1 is an annotated pseudogene. CDR3 length: 15 amino acids. CDR3 amino acids: CASSNQNGGTYEQYF. The CDR3 DNA follows: TGTGCCAGCAGCAATCAGAACGGGGGGACCTACGAGCAGTACTTC.

The chain recombines TRBV28 with TRBJ2-7, with D tentatively TRBD1 (6 bases). CDR1 MDHEN and CDR2 SYDVKM come from the germline V gene. The V gene lost 5 bases and the J gene lost 2 bases, with 19 bases spanning the gap. CDR3 size: 16 residues. CDR3 coding DNA: TGTGCCAGCAGTCTCTCACAGGGAACTGGGGCCTACGAGCAGTACTTC. Residues: CASSLSQGTGAYEQYF.

The chain is built from TRBV18 and TRBJ2-7, with D perhaps matching TRBD2 (5 bases). Trimming stripped 3 bases from V and 3 bases from J, with 21 bases between. The CDR3 covers 17 residues. Per the germline V gene, CDR1 is KGHSH and CDR2 is LQKENI. CDR3: CASSPRVLRSSDYEQYF. The DNA for the CDR3 is TGTGCCAGCTCACCTCGGGTTCTTAGGAGTAGCGACTACGAGCAGTACTTC.

This clone was counted between two and nine times. The V and J genes are TRBV28 and TRBJ1-5, with 7 bases lining up with TRBD1. Germline assignment: CDR1 MDHEN and CDR2 SYDVKM. The junction had 5 bases not matched to a gene; V was cut back by 9 bases and J by 0 bases. The CDR3 loop spans 14 amino acids. In nucleotides, the CDR3 is TGTGCCAGTCAGGGGACAGTTAGCAATCAGCCCCAGCATTTT. Its protein is CASQGTVSNQPQHF.

The V call is TRBV5-1, the J call TRBJ2-4; D uncertain. CDR1 is SGHRS, CDR2 YFSETQ, per germline. This CDR3 comprises 14 residues. Deletions cut 0 bases from V and 4 bases from J, with 8 bases between. The CDR3 nucleotides read TGCGCCAGCAGCTTGGCTCTAGAAAAAAACATTCAGTACTTC. Protein sequence: CASSLALEKNIQYF.

The rearrangement links TRBV10-3 to TRBJ2-3; 7 nucleotides agree with TRBD1. Germline V gene sequence: CDR1 ENHRY, CDR2 SYGVKD. The length of the CDR3 is 13 residues. J was trimmed by 4 bases and V by 8 bases; bases with no gene match: 6. This CDR3 is CAISEGASDTQYF. CDR3 coding DNA: TGTGCCATCTCCGAGGGGGCGTCAGATACGCAGTATTTT.

Turning to this clone: One end of the junction varies from germline; a read error may be responsible. The chain has TRBV30 and TRBJ1-2; the match to TRBD1 covers 11 bases. This CDR3 has 15 amino acids. From germline, CDR1 is GTSNPN and CDR2 SVGIG (reference sequence). The CDR3 coding sequence is TGTGCCTGGACCCCGGGACAGGGGGTTAACTATGGCTGCACCTTC. This codes for CAWTPGQGVNYGCTF. Looking up the rest from reference TRBV30 and TRBJ1-2 gives the full variable domain: SQTIHQWPATLVQPVGSPLSLECTVEGTSNPNLYWYRQAAGRGLQLLFYSVGIGQISSEVPQNLSASRPQDRQFILSSKKLLLSDSGFYLCAWTPGQGVNYGCTFGSGTRLTVV.

CDR3 nucleotides: TGTGCCAGCAGCTTAGGGACACGCGCTGAAGCTTTCTTT. Amino acids: CASSLGTRAEAFF. J is TRBJ1-1 and V is TRBV7-9, with TRBD1 as a possible D gene (5 bases). CDR3 length: 13 residues. With 1 base removed from V and 6 bases from J, the gap between germline ends came to 9 bases. Germline CDR1 SEHNR, CDR2 FQNEAQ (reference sequence). Looking up the rest from reference TRBV7-9 and TRBJ1-1 gives the full variable domain: DTGVSQNPRHKITKRGQNVTFRCDPISEHNRLYWYRQTLGQGPEFLTYFQNEAQLEKSRLLSDRFSAERPKGSFSTLEIQRTEQGDSAMYLCASSLGTRAEAFFGQGTRLTVV.

The V call is TRBV5-1, the J call TRBJ2-5; 9 bases are shared with TRBD2. Germline CDR1 is SGHRS and CDR2 is YFSETQ. V lost 4 bases, J lost 1 base, and 5 bases stayed unmatched. This CDR3 comprises 15 residues. CDR3 amino acids: CASSATSGAQETQYF. The CDR3 region has the DNA TGCGCCAGCAGCGCGACTAGCGGAGCCCAAGAGACCCAGTACTTC.

This rearrangement joins TRBV5-1 to TRBJ1-2, with unresolved D. Germline loops: CDR1 SGHRS, CDR2 YFSETQ. CDR3 length equals 12 residues. V lost 0 bases and J 9 bases, leaving 9 bases between the germline ends. Here the CDR3 DNA reads TGCGCCAGCAGCTTGGGCGAAAATAGCTACACCTTC. This gives the protein CASSLGENSYTF.

This clone was seen only a few times. The chain couples TRBV4-1 to TRBJ2-2; 8 bases agree with TRBD1. CDR3 length: 15 amino acids. Germline assignment: CDR1 MGHRA and CDR2 YSYEKL. Trimming at V came to 5 bases and at J to 1 base, leaving 3 bases not matched to a gene. CDR3 sequence reads: CASSYGTGNTGELFF. CDR3 bases: TGCGCCAGCAGCTATGGGACAGGGAACACCGGGGAGCTGTTTTTT.

The V gene is TRBV7-3, the J gene TRBJ2-7, with 9 bases fitting TRBD1. Germline V CDR1 and CDR2: SGHTA, FQGTGA. This CDR3 is 14 amino acids long. V gave up 3 bases and J gave up 3 bases; unmatched junction bases: 3. CDR3 bases: TGTGCCAGCAGCTTGGGGACAGGGAACTACGAGCAGTACTTC. Protein product: CASSLGTGNYEQYF.

This sequence joins TRBV9 and TRBJ2-4, with 7 bases that match TRBD2. J lost 5 bases, V lost 1 base, and 15 bases had no gene match. The CDR3 spans 18 residues. Germline loops: CDR1 SGDLS, CDR2 YYNGEE. In nucleotides, the CDR3 is TGTGCCAGCAGCGTAAAGGGGTTAGAGCGGGACGTCGAAAACATTCAGTACTTC. Protein product: CASSVKGLERDVENIQYF.

The chain has TRBV5-4 and TRBJ1-1; 7 nucleotides agree with TRBD1. The V segment lost 4 bases and the J segment 4 bases; nucleotides outside the gene matches: 13. The CDR3 has 16 amino acids. Per the germline V gene, CDR1 is SGHNT and CDR2 is YYREEE (reference sequence). The DNA for the CDR3 is TGTGCCAGCAGCCTCGATCCGCCGACAGGGACCACTGAAGCTTTCTTT. This sequence encodes CASSLDPPTGTTEAFF.

The V gene is TRBV28, the J gene TRBJ2-3; D possibly corresponds to TRBD2 (6 bases). Germline V gene lookup returns CDR1 MDHEN and CDR2 SYDVKM. V was shortened by 6 bases and J by 6 bases, with 13 bases between the two germline ends. The CDR3 sequence is 13 residues long. The CDR3 loop is CASSGGDADTQYF. CDR3 sequence (DNA): TGTGCCAGCAGCGGGGGAGATGCGGATACGCAGTATTTT.

This clone was seen once. This sequence joins TRBV4-2 and TRBJ2-5; TRBD2 matches at 16 bases. J gave up 4 bases and V 4 bases, and 3 bases lay outside the gene matches. The CDR3 length is 16 residues. Germline CDR1 reads LGHNA; CDR2 reads YNFKEQ. This CDR3 is CASSPGTSGGAETQYF. In DNA, the CDR3 is TGTGCCAGCAGCCCCGGGACTAGCGGGGGGGCAGAGACCCAGTACTTC.